This note documents a single TCR beta chain sequence. The CDR3 contains 15 residues. Trimming stripped 5 bases from V and 3 bases from J, with 14 bases between. Germline V CDR1 and CDR2: LNHDA, SQIVND (reference sequence). Donors likely had unrecorded immune exposures despite being nominally healthy when sampled. 13 Jbeta primers and 60 Vbeta primers were used for the PCR. The method was immunoSEQ multiplex PCR; TCRdb's version includes in-frame clones alone and lacks a portion of them. In the table there are 110,000 or so clones, around 82% of which are singletons. The data are from a study of cytomegalovirus exposure and HLA in healthy donors.

The sequence was obtained from a woman aged 30 to 39 in good health and CMV-seropositive. The gene calls are TRBV19 and TRBJ1-5; the D gene is possibly TRBD1 (6 bases). The material sequenced was PBMCs. The CDR3 here is CASSPRTENNQPQHF. The CDR3 DNA sequence: TGTGCCAGTAGTCCAAGGACAGAAAACAATCAGCCCCAGCATTTT. Based on the CDR3 plus reference TRBV19 and TRBJ1-5, the full variable domain is DGGITQSPKYLFRKEGQNVTLSCEQNLNHDAMYWYRQDPGQGLRLIYYSQIVNDFQKGDIAEGYSVSREKKESFPLTVTSAQKNPTAFYLCASSPRTENNQPQHFGDGTRLSIL.